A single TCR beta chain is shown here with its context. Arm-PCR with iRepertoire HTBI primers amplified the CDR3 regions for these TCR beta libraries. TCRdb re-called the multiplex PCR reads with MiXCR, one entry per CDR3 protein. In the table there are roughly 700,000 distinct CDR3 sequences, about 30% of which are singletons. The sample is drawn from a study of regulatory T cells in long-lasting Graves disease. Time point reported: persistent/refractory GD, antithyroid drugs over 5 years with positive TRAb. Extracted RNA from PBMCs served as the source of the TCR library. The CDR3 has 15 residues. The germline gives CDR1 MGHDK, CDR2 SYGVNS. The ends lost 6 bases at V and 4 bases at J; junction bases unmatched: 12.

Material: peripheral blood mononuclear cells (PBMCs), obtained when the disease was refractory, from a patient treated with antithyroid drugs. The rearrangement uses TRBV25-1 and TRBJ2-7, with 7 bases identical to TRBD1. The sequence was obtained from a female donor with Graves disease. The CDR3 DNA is TGTGCCAGCAGCCAAACAGGGGATTTATCATACGAGCAGTACTTC. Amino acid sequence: CASSQTGDLSYEQYF.